One sample yielded the 19 T cell receptor beta chains listed below, sequenced in a study of OX40 agonist ivuxolimab in advanced cancers. The repertoire was sequenced with immunoSEQ multiplex PCR; TCRdb's copy has only in-frame clones and lacks some. Of about 74,000 clones in the sample, 84% are singletons; the top ten hold approximately 2%. Material: CD4+ or CD8+ T cells sorted from blood, obtained in a trial of the OX40 agonist ivuxolimab. Receptors were obtained from an adult with an advanced solid tumor such as melanoma, head and neck, liver or kidney cancer.

CDR3 amino acids: CASSPPQGAISMTQYF. The CDR3 DNA sequence: TGTGCCAGCTCACCACCCCAGGGGGCCATCTCAATGACCCAGTACTTC. V usage is TRBV18 and J usage is TRBJ2-5; 8 bases map to TRBD1. In germline, CDR1 is KGHSH, CDR2 LQKENI. V dropped 0 bases and J dropped 7; count of bases not matched to a gene: 10. This CDR3 is built from 16 residues.

Only one count was recorded for this clone. V is TRBV5-1 and J is TRBJ2-7; 8 positions match TRBD2. This CDR3 spans 15 amino acids. With V trimmed by 5 bases and J by 4 bases, 11 bases remained unmatched. Germline V gene data show CDR1 as SGHRS and CDR2 as YFSETQ. The CDR3 protein is CASRGSGAGGYEQYF. The CDR3 DNA reads as TGCGCCAGCAGGGGATCCGGGGCGGGAGGTTACGAGCAGTACTTC.

J is TRBJ1-1 and V is TRBV5-1; D call uncertain. The CDR3 extends over 14 amino acids. Germline V gene sequence: CDR1 SGHRS, CDR2 YFSETQ. Trimming pared 0 bases from V and 1 base from J, leaving 7 bases between. The CDR3 loop reads CASSLGHPNTEAFF. The CDR3 coding sequence is TGCGCCAGCAGCTTGGGACACCCGAACACTGAAGCTTTCTTT. Complete variable domain (other parts from reference TRBV5-1 and TRBJ1-1): KAGVTQTPRYLIKTRGQQVTLSCSPISGHRSVSWYQQTPGQGLQFLFEYFSETQRNKGNFPGRFSGRQFSNSRSEMNVSTLELGDSALYLCASSLGHPNTEAFFGQGTRLTVV.

The gene calls are TRBV5-8 and TRBJ2-7; a possible D gene is TRBD2 (5 bases). The CDR3 is 13 residues long. Germline CDR1 is SGHTS and CDR2 is YDEGEE. V lost 2 bases, J lost 3 bases, and 9 bases lay in between. The CDR3 sequence is CASSFVGVYEQYF. For the CDR3, the DNA is TGTGCCAGCAGCTTCGTGGGAGTCTACGAGCAGTACTTC.

This chain links TRBV28 with TRBJ2-3, with TRBD1 identical over 10 bases. Losses at the gene ends were 3 bases for V and 0 bases for J; bases not matched to a gene: 15. The CDR3 spans 20 residues. CDR1 and CDR2 from the germline V gene are MDHEN and SYDVKM. CDR3 DNA: TGTGCCAGCAGTTTCCCCAGCGCCCGGGACAGGGGATCTAGCACAGATACGCAGTATTTT. Amino acids: CASSFPSARDRGSSTDTQYF.

This clone occurred once. The chain employs TRBV10-3 and TRBJ2-5; D remains unclear. There are 15 residues in the CDR3. Germline values: CDR1 ENHRY, CDR2 SYGVKD. The germline V and J ends were trimmed by 0 bases and 1 base, with 9 bases remaining between them. DNA for the CDR3: TGTGCCATCAGTGAGTCGGATTCGATCCAAGAGACCCAGTACTTC. Encoded protein: CAISESDSIQETQYF.

The CDR3 region is CASSVDFGELFF. The CDR3, as DNA: TGTGCCAGCAGCGTAGATTTCGGGGAGCTGTTTTTT. This chain links TRBV9 with TRBJ2-2; no definite D call. V lost 0 bases and J 7 bases, leaving 4 bases between the germline ends. Germline loops: CDR1 SGDLS, CDR2 YYNGEE. There are 12 residues in the CDR3.

Regarding this clone: Additional DNA sequences in this sample encode the identical CDR3. The genes are TRBV7-9 and TRBJ2-7, with a possible D match to TRBD2 (6 bases). The germline V gene encodes CDR1 SEHNR and CDR2 FQNEAQ (reference sequence). The V end lost 1 base, the J end lost 2 bases, and 12 bases lay between the germline ends. The CDR3 spans 15 residues. The CDR3, as DNA: TGTGCCAGCAGCTTAGATGGGACTGCCCCCTACGAGCAGTACTTC. Its protein is CASSLDGTAPYEQYF.

In this sample, this clone turned up a few times. V is TRBV5-1 and J is TRBJ1-1, with D uncertain. Germline V lookup: CDR1 SGHRS, CDR2 YFSETQ. Trimming removed 0 bases at V and 0 bases at J, with 3 bases between. CDR3 size: 13 residues. In DNA form, the CDR3 reads TGCGCCAGCAGCTTGGCTGTGAACACTGAAGCTTTCTTT. This codes for CASSLAVNTEAFF.

The CDR3 DNA reads TGTGCCAGCAGTTTACCTCTAGCGGGGGGCGGGGAGACCCAGTACTTC. It translates to CASSLPLAGGGETQYF. J is TRBJ2-5 and V is TRBV28, with 11 bases that match TRBD2. Germline V gene lookup returns CDR1 MDHEN and CDR2 SYDVKM. The trim removed 2 bases at V and 5 bases at J, leaving 7 bases unmatched. This CDR3 is built from 16 residues.

A few counts support this clone. The rearrangement uses TRBV5-1 and TRBJ2-3, with D possibly TRBD1 on 7 matching bases. Trimming left V 4 bases short and J 8 bases short, with 14 bases between. This CDR3 is 13 amino acids long. The germline CDR1 and CDR2 sequences are SGHRS and YFSETQ. CDR3 protein: CASSATQGGTQYF. DNA of the CDR3: TGCGCCAGCAGCGCTACTCAGGGGGGTACGCAGTATTTT.

The J gene is TRBJ2-7, the V gene TRBV19, with 9 nucleotides matching TRBD2. V lost 4 bases and J lost 6; bases outside the gene matches: 13. Germline loops: CDR1 LNHDA, CDR2 SQIVND (reference sequence). CDR3 length: 16 amino acids. The CDR3 spells CASSRGTGTSLGEQYF. CDR3 DNA sequence: TGTGCCAGTAGTAGGGGAACCGGGACTAGCCTTGGCGAGCAGTACTTC.

This rearrangement joins TRBV13 to TRBJ2-2, with 10 bases lining up with TRBD2. This CDR3 has 15 amino acids. The V segment lost 4 bases and the J segment 3 bases; nucleotides outside the gene matches: 2. From germline, CDR1 is PRHDT and CDR2 FYEKMQ (reference sequence). This CDR3 reads CASSYSGGYTGELFF. DNA of the CDR3: TGTGCCAGCAGCTATAGCGGGGGGTACACCGGGGAGCTGTTTTTT.

The genes are TRBV20-1 and TRBJ2-7; D is undetermined. The CDR3 is 11 residues long. The germline CDR1 and CDR2 sequences are DFQATT and SNEGSKA (reference sequence). Trimming removed 3 bases from V and 6 bases from J, with 9 bases in between. The CDR3 region has the DNA TGCAGTGCTAGTCTTAGCCGCGAGCAGTACTTC. Translation gives CSASLSREQYF.

This clone was picked up one time. The chain uses TRBV27 and TRBJ2-7; 9 bases align to TRBD2. The CDR3 sequence is 14 residues long. The V gene end was trimmed by 6 bases and the J gene end by 3 bases; junction bases not matched to a gene: 6. CDR1 is MNHEY, CDR2 SMNVEV, per germline (reference sequence). The chain's CDR3 is CASSRAGGSYEQYF. The CDR3 DNA reads as TGTGCCAGCAGCAGAGCGGGGGGAAGCTACGAGCAGTACTTC.

The rearrangement uses TRBV11-2 and TRBJ2-5, with 14 bases identical to TRBD2. Germline CDR1 SGHAT, CDR2 FQNNGV. The V segment lost 2 bases and the J segment 4 bases; nucleotides outside the gene matches: 6. This CDR3 spans 17 amino acids. The CDR3 loop reads CASSLPPGTSGRETQYF. The CDR3 coding sequence is TGTGCCAGCAGCTTACCCCCCGGGACTAGCGGGAGAGAGACCCAGTACTTC.

This clone was seen a single time. This rearrangement joins TRBV19 to TRBJ1-2, with 10 bases matching TRBD1. The germline CDR1 and CDR2 sequences are LNHDA and SQIVND (reference sequence). The CDR3 is 15 amino acids. J was trimmed by 6 bases and V by 4 bases; bases with no gene match: 8. The CDR3 region has the DNA TGTGCCAGTAGTACGCTCTGGGACAGGGGAGATGGCTACACCTTC. Translation: CASSTLWDRGDGYTF.

The rearrangement uses TRBV14 and TRBJ2-2, with D unclear. CDR3 size: 15 residues. Germline CDR1 and CDR2: SGHDN and FVKESK. Trimming took 0 bases from V and 3 from J, leaving 8 bases between them. The CDR3 loop reads CASSQERQYTGELFF. The CDR3, as DNA: TGTGCCAGCAGCCAAGAGAGGCAGTACACCGGGGAGCTGTTTTTT.

The gene calls are TRBV30 and TRBJ2-7; either TRBD1 or TRBD2 may supply D (5 bases each). V lost 2 bases and J lost 8, with 22 bases in between. Per germline, CDR1 GTSNPN and CDR2 SVGIG (reference sequence). There are 15 residues in the CDR3. The CDR3 nucleotides are TGTGCCTGGAGTCCACGTGGGAGTGGGACGCAAAAGCAGTACTTC. This sequence encodes CAWSPRGSGTQKQYF.